The 24 T cell receptor beta chains listed next were all sequenced from one sample in a study of cytomegalovirus exposure and HLA in healthy donors. The primer mix had 60 Vbeta and 13 Jbeta primers. The table came from immunoSEQ multiplex PCR; TCRdb's copy has only in-frame clones and leaves some out. The sample lists some 130,000 clones, roughly 80% seen once, with 2% to 2.5% in the top ten. The sequenced sample was PBMCs. The receptors originated from a young man in good health and CMV-seronegative.

The chain uses TRBV19 and TRBJ2-3; 9 bases map to TRBD2. The CDR3 is made up of 15 amino acids. Germline trimming cut 5 bases from V and 3 bases from J; bases unmatched to any gene: 6. Germline V gene sequence: CDR1 LNHDA, CDR2 SQIVND (reference sequence). The CDR3 here is CASSLSSGRTDTQYF. As DNA, the CDR3 is TGTGCCAGTAGTCTTTCGAGCGGGAGGACAGATACGCAGTATTTT.

V usage is TRBV7-2 and J usage is TRBJ1-6; no reliable D call. Trimming removed 5 bases from V and 0 bases from J, with 11 bases in between. Germline loops: CDR1 SGHTA, CDR2 FQGNSA. This CDR3 region has 16 residues. The DNA for the CDR3 is TGTGCCAGCAGCCGGGATCAGAGCTCCTATAATTCACCCCTCCACTTT. As protein: CASSRDQSSYNSPLHF. The variable domain in full, completed from reference TRBV7-2 and TRBJ1-6, reads GAGVSQSPSNKVTEKGKDVELRCDPISGHTALYWYRQSLGQGLEFLIYFQGNSAPDKSGLPSDRFSAERTGGSVSTLTIQRTQQEDSAVYLCASSRDQSSYNSPLHFGNGTRLTVT.

This clone was picked up one time. The chain couples TRBV5-5 to TRBJ2-1; D uncertain. The CDR3 contains 12 residues. Trimming removed 2 bases at V and 10 bases at J, with 10 bases between. Germline V gene sequence: CDR1 SGHKS, CDR2 YYEKEE (reference sequence). The CDR3 loop is CASSFAQREQFF. For the CDR3, the DNA is TGTGCCAGCAGCTTCGCGCAGAGGGAGCAGTTCTTC. The full variable domain, with the rest looked up from reference TRBV5-5 and TRBJ2-1, is DAGVTQSPTHLIKTRGQQVTLRCSPISGHKSVSWYQQVLGQGPQFIFQYYEKEERGRGNFPDRFSARQFPNYSSELNVNALLLGDSALYLCASSFAQREQFFGPGTRLTVL.

This clone occurred many times. The chain employs TRBV7-2 and TRBJ2-1, with TRBD2 matching over 8 bases. Trimming cost V 5 bases and J 2 bases; bases outside gene matches: 5. Germline V gives CDR1 SGHTA, CDR2 FQGNSA. This CDR3 comprises 15 residues. The CDR3 here is CASSATSGPYNEQFF. The CDR3 bases are TGTGCCAGCAGCGCCACTAGCGGCCCCTACAATGAGCAGTTCTTC.

The chain employs TRBV29-1 and TRBJ2-2; weak D call: TRBD2 (6 bases). Germline values: CDR1 SQVTM, CDR2 ANQGSEA. CDR3 size: 13 residues. V gave up 8 bases and J gave up 6 bases, with 16 bases separating them. The CDR3 reads CSLQGPGAGELFF. The CDR3 DNA reads as TGCAGCTTACAAGGCCCGGGGGCCGGGGAGCTGTTTTTT.

J is TRBJ2-1 and V is TRBV7-8, with 9 bases identical to TRBD1. The V gene's germline CDR1 is SGHVS and CDR2 FQNEAQ. The CDR3 covers 16 residues. V dropped 5 bases and J dropped 4; count of bases not matched to a gene: 9. CDR3 region: CASSIFTGGPYNEQFF. CDR3 nucleotides: TGTGCCAGCAGCATATTCACAGGGGGCCCTTACAATGAGCAGTTCTTC.

This clone was recorded only once. The chain carries TRBV18 and TRBJ1-5, with a possible D match to TRBD1 (6 bases). Germline assignment: CDR1 KGHSH and CDR2 LQKENI. This CDR3 has 17 residues. V lost 4 bases, J lost 0 bases, and 16 bases lay in between. The CDR3, as DNA: TGTGCCAGCTCACGGGACATGACAGGAAATAGCAATCAGCCCCAGCATTTT. This codes for CASSRDMTGNSNQPQHF.

J is TRBJ2-5 and V is TRBV7-8, with D perhaps TRBD2 (5 bases). Germline CDR1 SGHVS, CDR2 FQNEAQ. The CDR3 extends over 16 amino acids. The V and J ends lost 4 bases and 2 bases respectively, with 17 bases between them. The CDR3 is CASSSSSGSLQETQYF. The CDR3 bases are TGTGCCAGCAGCTCCTCCTCGGGGAGTCTACAAGAGACCCAGTACTTC.

V and J are TRBV9 and TRBJ1-3, with 8 bases that match TRBD1. V was clipped by 4 bases and J by 4 bases; unmatched bases: 7. The CDR3 runs 15 residues. Per germline, CDR1 SGDLS and CDR2 YYNGEE. Here the CDR3 reads CASSRRTGSGNTIYF. The CDR3 DNA is TGTGCCAGCAGCAGACGGACAGGGTCAGGAAACACCATATATTTT.

The chain carries TRBV6-5 and TRBJ1-2; D is undetermined. Germline loops: CDR1 MNHEY, CDR2 SVGAGI. Trimming removed 4 bases at V and 4 bases at J, with 7 bases between. The CDR3 covers 12 residues. In nucleotides, the CDR3 is TGTGCCAGCAGTTCGGGAGGCTATGGCTACACCTTC. Translation: CASSSGGYGYTF.

The rearrangement links TRBV5-5 to TRBJ1-2; D uncertain. Trimming removed 4 bases at V and 4 bases at J, with 8 bases between. The CDR3 contains 12 residues. CDR1 and CDR2 (germline): SGHKS, YYEKEE (reference sequence). CDR3 nucleotides: TGTGCCAGCAGCCACAACAGCTATGGCTACACCTTC. Its translation is CASSHNSYGYTF.

The gene calls are TRBV6-5 and TRBJ2-1; D not certain. CDR1 is MNHEY and CDR2 is SVGAGI in the germline V gene. V lost 2 bases and J lost 7, with 9 bases in between. This CDR3 contains 13 residues. The CDR3 loop is CASSYAGWNEQFF. The CDR3 bases are TGTGCCAGCAGTTACGCCGGGTGGAATGAGCAGTTCTTC.

The chain carries TRBV28 and TRBJ1-5, with TRBD1 as a possible D gene (5 bases). V lost 3 bases and J 5 bases, leaving 14 bases between the germline ends. This CDR3 is built from 15 residues. Looked up from germline, CDR1 is MDHEN and CDR2 is SYDVKM. CDR3 amino acids: CASSFGGVRDQPQHF. CDR3 DNA sequence: TGTGCCAGCAGTTTCGGAGGGGTTAGAGATCAGCCCCAGCATTTT.

The chain couples TRBV6-5 to TRBJ1-4; D is perhaps TRBD1 (6 bases). Trimming removed 5 bases at V and 7 bases at J, with 17 bases between. Germline CDR1 and CDR2: MNHEY and SVGAGI. There are 15 residues in the CDR3. This CDR3 is CASSRQVGLGEKLFF. The DNA of the CDR3 is TGTGCCAGCAGTCGACAGGTCGGCCTAGGTGAAAAACTGTTTTTT.

The chain joins TRBV14 to TRBJ1-1, with D unresolved. CDR1 SGHDN and CDR2 FVKESK come from the germline V gene. This CDR3 comprises 13 residues. Trimming removed 4 bases at V and 3 bases at J, with 9 bases between. The CDR3 is CASSRESYTEAFF. CDR3 bases: TGTGCCAGCAGCCGAGAGTCGTACACTGAAGCTTTCTTT.

This clone was recorded once. V usage is TRBV7-9 and J usage is TRBJ1-3; TRBD1 agrees at 7 bases. CDR3 length: 12 residues. V was pared by 8 bases and J by 4 bases, with 2 bases of the junction left unmatched. Germline V lookup: CDR1 SEHNR, CDR2 FQNEAQ (reference sequence). CDR3 region: CASEGAGNTIYF. In nucleotides, the CDR3 is TGTGCCAGCGAGGGGGCAGGAAACACCATATATTTT.

The rearrangement uses TRBV7-2 and TRBJ2-2; D unresolved. Germline V gives CDR1 SGHTA, CDR2 FQGNSA. The CDR3 loop spans 11 amino acids. The V and J ends lost 5 bases and 13 bases respectively, with 11 bases between them. CDR3 region: CASSLRLGLFF. For the CDR3, the DNA is TGTGCCAGCAGCCTACGACTCGGGCTGTTTTTT.

Comments on this clone: The junction departs from the called germline gene at one end, perhaps through a read error. Additional DNA sequences in this sample encode the identical CDR3. The chain couples TRBV5-3 to TRBJ1-5, with unresolved D. TRBV5-3 is identified as an open reading frame with a role that is uncertain. The CDR3 consists of 14 residues. The CDR3 nucleotides are TGCGCCAGAAGCTTGCTAATACGAGGACAGCCCCAGCATTTT. Protein product: CARSLLIRGQPQHF.

V is TRBV19 and J is TRBJ2-5; 10 positions match TRBD2. Per germline, CDR1 LNHDA and CDR2 SQIVND (reference sequence). J gave up 4 bases and V 10 bases, and 6 bases lay outside the gene matches. This CDR3 has 13 amino acids. CDR3 DNA sequence: TGTGCCACCTCTAGCGGGAGTCGAGAGACCCAGTACTTC. The encoded protein is CATSSGSRETQYF.

This clone appeared a single time. The V call is TRBV29-1, the J call TRBJ2-7; D remains ambiguous. V lost 4 bases, J lost 3 bases, and 7 bases lay in between. The CDR3 consists of 11 residues. Germline CDR1 is SQVTM and CDR2 is ANQGSEA. The CDR3: CSVGSYYEQYF. The CDR3 nucleotides are TGCAGCGTTGGTAGTTACTACGAGCAGTACTTC.

The chain has TRBV28 and TRBJ1-1; D call uncertain. The CDR3 totals 13 residues. V lost 7 bases to trimming and J lost 2 bases, with 11 bases between them. The germline gives CDR1 MDHEN, CDR2 SYDVKM. CDR3 in DNA: TGTGCCAGCACCAAGCCAACTAACACTGAAGCTTTCTTT. Translated, it gives CASTKPTNTEAFF.

The CDR3, as DNA: TGCGCCAGCAGCAGAACTTGGACTAGCGGGACCTACGAGCAGTACTTC. This translates into CASSRTWTSGTYEQYF. This sequence joins TRBV5-1 and TRBJ2-7; 12 nucleotides match TRBD2. This CDR3 comprises 16 residues. J lost 2 bases, V lost 4 bases, and 7 bases had no gene match. From germline, CDR1 is SGHRS and CDR2 YFSETQ. Full variable domain (remainder filled in from reference TRBV5-1 and TRBJ2-7): KAGVTQTPRYLIKTRGQQVTLSCSPISGHRSVSWYQQTPGQGLQFLFEYFSETQRNKGNFPGRFSGRQFSNSRSEMNVSTLELGDSALYLCASSRTWTSGTYEQYFGPGTRLTVT.

V and J are TRBV5-1 and TRBJ1-4, with D perhaps matching TRBD1 (5 bases). Between the trimmed V and J ends, which lost 7 bases and 0 bases, there was a span of 13 bases. In germline, CDR1 is SGHRS, CDR2 YFSETQ. CDR3 length: 15 amino acids. CDR3 sequence: CASRQGSTTNEKLFF. CDR3 nucleotide sequence: TGCGCCAGCCGGCAGGGATCAACAACTAATGAAAAACTGTTTTTT.

This chain links TRBV28 with TRBJ1-2; D is unclear. This CDR3 spans 12 amino acids. Germline values: CDR1 MDHEN, CDR2 SYDVKM. V lost 5 bases, J lost 4 bases, and 8 bases lay in between. CDR3 DNA: TGTGCCAGCAGTGTAGTCACCTATGGCTACACCTTC. Translation: CASSVVTYGYTF.